Listed below are T cell receptor beta chains from one sample, sequenced in a study of T cells in tuberculosis. TCRdb's table, derived via immunoSEQ multiplex PCR, lists solely in-frame clones and lacks some. The table has about 33,000 clones, under 95% seen once. The sample was PBMCs. The receptors were gathered from a donor aged 10 to 29 with latent tuberculosis or without tuberculosis infection. Some clones in this sample may be carry-over from other donors' samples. Each CDR3 is given with its conserved first and last residue. D genes are given only for firm matches. The size of a clone is reported for some rows only, either as once, few or many, or as a class for expanded clones.

j_call: TRBJ2-1
v_call: TRBV6-5
clone_size: -
d_call: TRBD2
cdr3_nt: TGTGCCAGCAGTCAGACTAGCGGGAGATGGGATGAGCAGTTCTTC
cdr3_aa: CASSQTSGRWDEQFF

j_call: TRBJ2-2
v_call: TRBV18
clone_size: -
d_call: -
cdr3_nt: TGTGCCAGCTCACCACTGATAGCCGGGGAGCTGTTTTTT
cdr3_aa: CASSPLIAGELFF

j_call: TRBJ2-1
v_call: TRBV6-5
clone_size: once
d_call: -
cdr3_nt: TGTGCCAGCAGTTACTTCCGGGGGGCGACAAAGGAGCAGTTCTTC
cdr3_aa: CASSYFRGATKEQFF

j_call: TRBJ2-2
v_call: TRBV6-1
clone_size: -
d_call: -
cdr3_nt: TGTGCCAGCAGTGAACAGTGGGGGGGCCCTACCGGGGAGCTGTTTTTT
cdr3_aa: CASSEQWGGPTGELFF

j_call: TRBJ1-1
v_call: TRBV19
clone_size: -
d_call: -
cdr3_nt: TGTGCCAGTATGCGCCCAGGTGGTGAAGCTTTCTTT
cdr3_aa: CASMRPGGEAFF

j_call: TRBJ1-2
v_call: TRBV6-6
clone_size: -
d_call: TRBD1
cdr3_nt: TGTGCCAGCAGATTCGGACAGGGCCCTATCTATGGCTACACCTTC
cdr3_aa: CASRFGQGPIYGYTF

j_call: TRBJ2-2
v_call: TRBV30
clone_size: -
d_call: TRBD2
cdr3_nt: TGTGCCTATAGCGGGTTTAACACCGGGGAGCTGTTTTTT
cdr3_aa: CAYSGFNTGELFF

j_call: TRBJ1-2
v_call: TRBV6-6
clone_size: -
d_call: TRBD1
cdr3_nt: TGTGCCAGCAGAGGGGGCGGCTATGGCTACACCTTC
cdr3_aa: CASRGGGYGYTF

j_call: TRBJ2-1
v_call: TRBV6-1
clone_size: -
d_call: TRBD2
cdr3_nt: TGTGCCAGCACCGTACTAGCGGCGCCCCCCAATGAGCAGTTCTTC
cdr3_aa: CASTVLAAPPNEQFF

j_call: TRBJ2-7
v_call: TRBV21-1
clone_size: hyperexpanded
d_call: -
cdr3_nt: TGTGCCAGCAGCTTTTCGGGAAAACATATCGACGAGCAGTACTTC
cdr3_aa: CASSFSGKHIDEQYF

j_call: TRBJ1-5
v_call: TRBV30
clone_size: -
d_call: -
cdr3_nt: TGTGCCTGGAGTGGGGCAAGGTCGCCCAGAAGTAATCAGCCCCAGCATTTT
cdr3_aa: CAWSGARSPRSNQPQHF

j_call: TRBJ2-3
v_call: TRBV6-5
clone_size: -
d_call: TRBD1
cdr3_nt: TGTGCCAGCAGTCGGACAGGGACTAGCACAGATACGCAGTATTTT
cdr3_aa: CASSRTGTSTDTQYF

j_call: TRBJ1-3
v_call: TRBV2
clone_size: -
d_call: -
cdr3_nt: TGTGCCAGCAGAGCCACATATGCGGACTCTGGAAACACCATATATTTT
cdr3_aa: CASRATYADSGNTIYF

j_call: TRBJ1-2
v_call: TRBV30
clone_size: -
d_call: TRBD1
cdr3_nt: TGTGCCTGGACCCGAGGGACAGGCGAGAACTATGGCTACACCTTC
cdr3_aa: CAWTRGTGENYGYTF

j_call: TRBJ2-1
v_call: TRBV4-1
clone_size: -
d_call: TRBD2
cdr3_nt: TGCGCCAGCAGCCAATCCGGGGGACTAGAAGATTATGAGCAGTTCTTC
cdr3_aa: CASSQSGGLEDYEQFF

j_call: TRBJ2-1
v_call: TRBV5-1
clone_size: once
d_call: -
cdr3_nt: TGCGCCAGCAGCTTGTCTGGAGTTTACAATGAGCAGTTCTTC
cdr3_aa: CASSLSGVYNEQFF

j_call: TRBJ1-4
v_call: TRBV2
clone_size: once
d_call: TRBD1
cdr3_nt: TGTGCCAGCAGTAGAAGCCCGACAGGGGGCGAAAGACCAACTAATGAAAAACTGTTTTTT
cdr3_aa: CASSRSPTGGERPTNEKLFF

j_call: TRBJ2-1
v_call: TRBV18
clone_size: -
d_call: TRBD2
cdr3_nt: TGTGCCAGCTCACCTTCGGGGGGAGGCGATGAGCAGTTCTTC
cdr3_aa: CASSPSGGGDEQFF

j_call: TRBJ2-7
v_call: TRBV29-1
clone_size: -
d_call: -
cdr3_nt: TGCAGCGTCCCGATAAAATCGGGATCCTACGAGCAGTACTTC
cdr3_aa: CSVPIKSGSYEQYF

j_call: TRBJ2-7
v_call: TRBV2
clone_size: few
d_call: TRBD2
cdr3_nt: TGTGCCAGCTTACCGACTAGCGATTCCTACGAGCAGTACTTC
cdr3_aa: CASLPTSDSYEQYF

j_call: TRBJ2-7
v_call: TRBV5-1
clone_size: -
d_call: TRBD1
cdr3_nt: TGCGCCAGCAGCTCACAGGGGGCGCGTTACGAGCAGTACTTC
cdr3_aa: CASSSQGARYEQYF

j_call: TRBJ2-7
v_call: TRBV6-1
clone_size: -
d_call: -
cdr3_nt: TGTGCCAGCAGTGAAGACAGGTTCTCCTACGAGCAGTACTTC
cdr3_aa: CASSEDRFSYEQYF

j_call: TRBJ1-3
v_call: TRBV5-1
clone_size: -
d_call: -
cdr3_nt: TGCGCCAGCAGCTTGGCTCCCTCTGGAAACACCATATATTTT
cdr3_aa: CASSLAPSGNTIYF

j_call: TRBJ1-1
v_call: TRBV19
clone_size: -
d_call: -
cdr3_nt: TGTGCCAGTCAAGCCGGTTGGACTGAAGCTTTCTTT
cdr3_aa: CASQAGWTEAFF

j_call: TRBJ1-5
v_call: TRBV5-6
clone_size: once
d_call: TRBD1
cdr3_nt: TGTGCCAGCAGCGCCCGGGACAGGGGCTACAATCAGCCCCAGCATTTT
cdr3_aa: CASSARDRGYNQPQHF

j_call: TRBJ2-3
v_call: TRBV2
clone_size: -
d_call: TRBD2
cdr3_nt: TGTGCCAGCAGAGGTCTAGCGGGGGGCTCGAATACGCAGTATTTT
cdr3_aa: CASRGLAGGSNTQYF

j_call: TRBJ1-5
v_call: TRBV5-6
clone_size: -
d_call: TRBD1
cdr3_nt: TGTGCCAGCAGTTCCGGGACAGTGGCGCCGTGGCCCCAGCATTTT
cdr3_aa: CASSSGTVAPWPQHF

j_call: TRBJ2-7
v_call: TRBV7-9
clone_size: -
d_call: TRBD1
cdr3_nt: TGTGCCAGCAGCTTTACCGGGACAGGGGGTTCCGGCGAGCAGTACTTC
cdr3_aa: CASSFTGTGGSGEQYF

j_call: TRBJ2-7
v_call: TRBV25-1
clone_size: once
d_call: TRBD1
cdr3_nt: TGTGCCAGCAGTGGGGACAGGGGTCCCCACGAGCAGTACTTC
cdr3_aa: CASSGDRGPHEQYF

j_call: TRBJ1-2
v_call: TRBV19
clone_size: once
d_call: -
cdr3_nt: TGTGCCAGTAGTGTGGGACACCTCTACACCTTC
cdr3_aa: CASSVGHLYTF